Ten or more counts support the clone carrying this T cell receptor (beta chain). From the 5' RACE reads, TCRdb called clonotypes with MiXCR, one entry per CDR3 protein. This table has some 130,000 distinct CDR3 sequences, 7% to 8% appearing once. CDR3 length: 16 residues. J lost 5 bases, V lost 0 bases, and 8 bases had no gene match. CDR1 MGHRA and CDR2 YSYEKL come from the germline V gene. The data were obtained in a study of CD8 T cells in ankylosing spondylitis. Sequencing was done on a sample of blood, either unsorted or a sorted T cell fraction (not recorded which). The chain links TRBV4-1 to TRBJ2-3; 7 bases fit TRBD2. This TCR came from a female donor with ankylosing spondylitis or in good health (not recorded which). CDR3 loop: CASSQETSPRGDTQYF. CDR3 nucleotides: TGCGCCAGCAGCCAAGAGACTAGCCCTCGGGGAGATACGCAGTATTTT.